What follows are 25 T cell receptor beta chains derived from one specimen sequenced in a study of blood T cell repertoires in COVID-19. The assay was immunoSEQ multiplex PCR, and TCRdb's table has in-frame clones only and misses some. The data contain 100,000 to 150,000 clones, roughly 80% of them singletons. The sequenced sample consisted of peripheral blood. The receptors derive from a human donor in a cohort sampled during active COVID-19.

This clone was seen once. The chain recombines TRBV5-4 with TRBJ2-7; 13 positions match TRBD2. V was pared by 4 bases and J by 2 bases, with 6 bases of the junction left unmatched. Per germline, CDR1 SGHNT and CDR2 YYREEE (reference sequence). The CDR3 totals 16 residues. The CDR3 nucleotides are TGTGCCAGCAGCGGAAAAACTAGCGGGGGGGCCTACGAGCAGTACTTC. Translation: CASSGKTSGGAYEQYF. Drawing the rest from reference TRBV5-4 and TRBJ2-7, the complete variable domain is ETGVTQSPTHLIKTRGQQVTLRCSSQSGHNTVSWYQQALGQGPQFIFQYYREEENGRGNFPPRFSGLQFPNYSSELNVNALELDDSALYLCASSGKTSGGAYEQYFGPGTRLTVT.

This clone was detected a few times. The V call is TRBV11-2, the J call TRBJ1-4, with 7 bases identical to TRBD1. Germline CDR1 reads SGHAT; CDR2 reads FQNNGV. This CDR3 region has 16 residues. The V segment lost 5 bases and the J segment 0 bases; nucleotides outside the gene matches: 6. Written as DNA, the CDR3 is TGTGCCAGCAGCACCGGGGACAGATCAACTAATGAAAAACTGTTTTTT. Its protein is CASSTGDRSTNEKLFF.

The chain carries TRBV5-1 and TRBJ1-2; D is undetermined. Germline CDR1 is SGHRS and CDR2 is YFSETQ. The CDR3 runs to 13 residues. V shed 1 base and J shed 7 bases, with 11 bases lying between them. Here the CDR3 reads CASSLTQSGGYTF. As DNA, the CDR3 is TGCGCCAGCAGCTTGACCCAATCGGGTGGCTACACCTTC.

This rearrangement joins TRBV4-1 to TRBJ1-1, with TRBD1 as a possible D gene (6 bases). Trimming removed 4 bases from V and 8 bases from J, with 29 bases in between. Germline V CDR1 and CDR2: MGHRA, YSYEKL. The CDR3 has 18 residues. The CDR3 region has the DNA TGCGCCAGCAGCCCCACCATCTTACAGGGTAGGTCCCTTCCCGAAGCTTTCTTT. Amino acids: CASSPTILQGRSLPEAFF.

The chain joins TRBV28 to TRBJ1-4; the D is unclear. The V end was cut by 3 bases, the J end by 0 bases, with 11 bases between. The germline V gene has CDR1 MDHEN and CDR2 SYDVKM. The CDR3 runs to 16 residues. This CDR3 is CASSLPGGATNEKLFF. The CDR3, as DNA: TGTGCCAGCAGTTTGCCCGGAGGCGCAACTAATGAAAAACTGTTTTTT. The full variable domain, completed using reference TRBV28 and TRBJ1-4, is DVKVTQSSRYLVKRTGEKVFLECVQDMDHENMFWYRQDPGLGLRLIYFSYDVKMKEKGDIPEGYSVSREKKERFSLILESASTNQTSMYLCASSLPGGATNEKLFFGSGTQLSVL.

The chain joins TRBV19 to TRBJ1-3; no definite D call. Trimming took off 2 bases at V and 0 bases at J, with 17 bases between the two ends. This CDR3 has 18 residues. Germline V gene sequence: CDR1 LNHDA, CDR2 SQIVND (reference sequence). CDR3 residues: CASSIMAVRESSGNTIYF. The CDR3 DNA reads as TGTGCCAGTAGTATAATGGCAGTGCGGGAAAGCTCTGGAAACACCATATATTTT.

The chain combines TRBV18 with TRBJ2-3; D perhaps matches TRBD2 (7 bases). This CDR3 comprises 17 residues. Per the germline V gene, CDR1 is KGHSH and CDR2 is LQKENI. The ends were cut back, 3 bases at V and 0 bases at J, with 16 bases in the middle. The CDR3 sequence is CASSPPGGQTSTDTQYF. The CDR3 DNA is TGTGCCAGCTCACCTCCGGGGGGCCAAACTAGCACAGATACGCAGTATTTT. Filled out from reference TRBV18 and TRBJ2-3, the complete variable domain reads NAGVMQNPRHLVRRRGQEARLRCSPMKGHSHVYWYRQLPEEGLKFMVYLQKENIIDESGMPKERFSAEFPKEGPSILRIQQVVRGDSAAYFCASSPPGGQTSTDTQYFGPGTRLTVL.

CDR3 in amino acids: CASSAAGQGSPEAFF. Here the CDR3 DNA reads TGCGCCAGCAGTGCTGCGGGACAGGGGTCGCCTGAAGCTTTCTTT. This chain links TRBV10-2 with TRBJ1-1; 10 nucleotides line up with TRBD1. CDR1 and CDR2 from the germline V gene are WSHSY and SAAADI. The CDR3 contains 15 residues. J lost 6 bases, V lost 4 bases, and 8 bases had no gene match.

This clone was detected only once. J is TRBJ2-3 and V is TRBV3-1 (or the pseudogene TRBV3-2), with D maybe TRBD2 (5 bases). V was shortened by 1 base and J by 1 base, with 12 bases between the two germline ends. CDR3 length equals 16 residues. Per the germline V gene, CDR1 is LGHDT and CDR2 is YNNKEL (reference sequence). CDR3 sequence: CASSQGPGTGTDTQYF. CDR3 DNA sequence: TGTGCCAGCAGCCAAGGACCGGGAACGGGCACAGATACGCAGTATTTT.

The chain is built from TRBV5-6 and TRBJ2-5; TRBD1 matches at 7 bases. The trim removed 3 bases at V and 1 base at J, leaving 6 bases unmatched. Looked up from germline, CDR1 is SGHDT and CDR2 is YYEEEE. The CDR3 spans 15 residues. CDR3 DNA sequence: TGTGCCAGCAGCTCGCTTGACAGGGTCCAAGAGACCCAGTACTTC. Protein: CASSSLDRVQETQYF.

The chain is built from TRBV6-1 and TRBJ2-3; TRBD1 might be the D (6 bases). Trimming left V 2 bases short and J 3 bases short, with 9 bases between. CDR1 and CDR2 (germline): MNHNS, SASEGT. This CDR3 contains 14 residues. The CDR3 nucleotides read TGTGCCAGCAGTGAAAGGCAGGGGACAGATACGCAGTATTTT. Translation: CASSERQGTDTQYF.

This chain joins TRBV7-2 and TRBJ1-2; maybe TRBD1 (5 bases). Trimming took off 1 base at V and 4 bases at J, with 10 bases between the two ends. There are 14 residues in the CDR3. The germline V gene has CDR1 SGHTA and CDR2 FQGNSA. The CDR3 protein is CASSLEDTGYGYTF. CDR3 sequence (DNA): TGTGCCAGCAGCTTAGAGGACACCGGCTATGGCTACACCTTC.

The chain combines TRBV11-2 with TRBJ2-3; maybe TRBD1 (5 bases). Germline V lookup: CDR1 SGHAT, CDR2 FQNNGV. The CDR3 consists of 13 residues. V shed 5 bases and J shed 5 bases, with 11 bases lying between them. CDR3 protein: CASSVSGKDTQYF. The CDR3 region has the DNA TGTGCCAGCAGCGTCTCAGGGAAAGATACGCAGTATTTT.

The chain is built from TRBV6-6 and TRBJ1-4; D perhaps matches TRBD1 (6 bases). CDR1 MNHNY and CDR2 SVGAGI come from the germline V gene (reference sequence). V was cut by 6 bases and J by 14 bases, with 16 bases left in between. The CDR3 has 12 amino acids. This chain's CDR3 is CASSPRGGDLFF. In DNA, the CDR3 is TGTGCCAGCAGCCCCAGGGGTGGGGACCTGTTTTTT.

V and J are TRBV19 and TRBJ2-3, with D perhaps matching TRBD1 (6 bases). The CDR3 covers 13 residues. Trimming left V 7 bases short and J 2 bases short, with 10 bases between. Germline CDR1 is LNHDA and CDR2 is SQIVND (reference sequence). The CDR3 protein is CASKRTATDTQYF. The CDR3 DNA reads TGTGCCAGTAAAAGGACAGCCACAGATACGCAGTATTTT.

This chain connects TRBV6-2 or TRBV6-3 to TRBJ2-5; TRBD2 matches at 10 bases. Germline CDR1 and CDR2: MNHEY and SVGEGT. Trimming took 0 bases from V and 5 from J; bases not matched to a gene: 3. The CDR3 extends over 15 amino acids. Here the CDR3 DNA reads TGTGCCAGCAGTTACTCTAGCGGGGGGAGGGAGACCCAGTACTTC. Translating it yields CASSYSSGGRETQYF.

This clone was recorded once. The chain carries TRBV10-3 and TRBJ2-2; a weak D match, TRBD1 (5 bases). Trimming removed 3 bases from V and 3 bases from J, with 11 bases in between. The CDR3 is made up of 15 amino acids. Germline V gene data show CDR1 as ENHRY and CDR2 as SYGVKD. The CDR3 bases are TGTGCCATCAGTGAACAGGCCAGACACACCGGGGAGCTGTTTTTT. It yields the protein CAISEQARHTGELFF.

V is TRBV10-3 and J is TRBJ2-1, with TRBD2 matching over 11 bases. Losses at the gene ends were 0 bases for V and 6 bases for J; bases not matched to a gene: 4. The V gene's germline CDR1 is ENHRY and CDR2 SYGVKD. The CDR3 extends over 16 amino acids. In DNA form, the CDR3 reads TGTGCCATCAGTGAGTCGTTTAGCGGGGGGGCCAATGAGCAGTTCTTC. Residues: CAISESFSGGANEQFF.

The chain has TRBV2 and TRBJ1-5; D is undetermined. Germline V lookup: CDR1 SNHLY, CDR2 FYNNEI. The V and J ends lost 0 bases and 9 bases respectively, with 9 bases between them. CDR3 length: 13 residues. The CDR3 nucleotides are TGTGCCAGCAGTGAAGCCCTTTCTAGGCCCCAGCATTTT. This sequence encodes CASSEALSRPQHF.

The chain combines TRBV4-2 with TRBJ2-3; 12 bases agree with TRBD2. CDR1 is LGHNA and CDR2 is YNFKEQ in the germline V gene. The CDR3 is made up of 16 amino acids. J gave up 3 bases and V 0 bases, and 1 base lay outside the gene matches. The CDR3 sequence: CASSQDLAGGTDTQYF. The CDR3 DNA reads TGTGCCAGCAGCCAAGACCTAGCGGGGGGGACAGATACGCAGTATTTT.

The chain employs TRBV6-5 and TRBJ2-1, with D perhaps matching TRBD1 (6 bases). The V end lost 6 bases, the J end lost 5 bases, and 17 bases lay between the germline ends. Germline CDR1 is MNHEY and CDR2 is SVGAGI. This CDR3 is built from 15 residues. The DNA for the CDR3 is TGTGCCAGCAGCCATTCTTCCAGGGGCCACAATGAGCAGTTCTTC. Its protein is CASSHSSRGHNEQFF.

A few counts support this clone. The J gene is TRBJ1-2, the V gene TRBV5-1, with TRBD1 as a possible D gene (6 bases). This CDR3 is built from 15 residues. V was trimmed by 0 bases and J by 4 bases, leaving 13 bases between them. Germline V CDR1 and CDR2: SGHRS, YFSETQ. The CDR3 coding sequence is TGCGCCAGCAGCTTGGCCACAGGGAAGAGCTATGGCTACACCTTC. It yields the protein CASSLATGKSYGYTF.

By share of the sample, this clone is medium-sized (0.01 to 0.1%). V usage is TRBV6-6 and J usage is TRBJ2-7; 11 nucleotides align to TRBD2. The ends lost 4 bases at V and 5 bases at J; junction bases unmatched: 7. The germline V gene has CDR1 MNHNY and CDR2 SVGAGI (reference sequence). This CDR3 is built from 15 residues. CDR3 coding DNA: TGTGCCAGCAGTTCACTAGCGGGGGCCTTTGACGAGCAGTACTTC. This encodes CASSSLAGAFDEQYF.

This chain uses TRBV27 with TRBJ2-1; the match to TRBD2 covers 7 bases. The CDR3 loop spans 16 amino acids. Germline values: CDR1 MNHEY, CDR2 SMNVEV (reference sequence). With V trimmed by 6 bases and J by 0 bases, 8 bases remained unmatched. The CDR3 here is CASRPGGWSSYNEQFF. The CDR3 region has the DNA TGTGCCAGCAGGCCCGGGGGGTGGAGCTCCTACAATGAGCAGTTCTTC.

The chain is built from TRBV15 and TRBJ1-3; TRBD1 agrees at 8 bases. This CDR3 has 14 residues. V shed 5 bases, J shed 5 bases, and the junction held 5 bases outside the gene matches. Germline V lookup: CDR1 LNHNV, CDR2 YYDKDF (reference sequence). CDR3 region: CATSPGTGRNTIYF. The CDR3 bases are TGTGCCACCAGCCCCGGGACAGGTCGAAACACCATATATTTT.